This TCR beta chain was captured in a study of T cell changes during pregnancy in multiple sclerosis. The V and J ends lost 4 bases and 4 bases respectively, with 11 bases between them. Germline V gene lookup returns CDR1 SEHNR and CDR2 FQNEAQ (reference sequence). The CDR3 has 14 amino acids. Measured with immunoSEQ multiplex PCR; TCRdb has only the in-frame clones, and not every one. The sample has tens of thousands of clones, roughly nine tenths seen once. Source: CD8+ T cells from peripheral blood mononuclear cells, taken before pregnancy. This sequence originates from a female donor with multiple sclerosis, enrolled in a pregnancy study. V is TRBV7-9 and J is TRBJ1-3, with D unresolved. The CDR3 reads CASSYQVTGNTIYF. DNA for the CDR3: TGTGCCAGCAGCTACCAGGTGACGGGAAACACCATATATTTT. The variable domain in full, completed from reference TRBV7-9 and TRBJ1-3, reads DTGVSQNPRHKITKRGQNVTFRCDPISEHNRLYWYRQTLGQGPEFLTYFQNEAQLEKSRLLSDRFSAERPKGSFSTLEIQRTEQGDSAMYLCASSYQVTGNTIYFGEGSWLTVV.